This entry features one T cell receptor beta chain sequence. This entry is derived from a study of Graves' ophthalmopathy and Graves' hyperthyroidism. Losses at the gene ends were 5 bases for V and 1 base for J; bases not matched to a gene: 6. CDR1 is MNHNS, CDR2 SASEGT, per germline. The CDR3 has 15 residues. Amplification from RNA transcripts yielded the TCR beta CDR3 regions. Scientists carried out first-round RT-PCR using HTBI primers and then a second-round multiplex PCR. TCRdb re-called the multiplex PCR reads through MiXCR, storing one row per CDR3 protein. The table lists some 380,000 distinct CDR3 sequences, approximately 15% of them singletons.

This clonotype originated in a woman aged 18 to 35 with stable Graves' hyperthyroidism. The chain links TRBV6-1 to TRBJ2-7; 9 bases agree with TRBD2. Material: peripheral blood. The CDR3 loop reads CASSLLAGYSYEQYF. The DNA of the CDR3 is TGTGCCAGCAGTCTCCTAGCGGGGTATTCCTACGAGCAGTACTTC.